The sequence of this T cell receptor (beta chain) was determined in a study of tumor-infiltrating lymphocytes in primary liver carcinoma. Starting from approximately 470 ng of total RNA, TCR beta cDNA was produced with a primer in the constant region. Generation of the TCR beta libraries relied on three nested multiplex PCR rounds using slightly modified ARM-PCR. Each of the first two PCR rounds ran nine to ten cycles with TRBV1-TRBV30 forward and C-beta reverse primers. Via MiXCR, TCRdb re-called the multiplex PCR reads, giving one row per CDR3 protein. In the table there are some 25,000 distinct CDR3 sequences, over 65% of which are singletons. Starting material for RNA and DNA co-extraction consisted of roughly 17-31 mg of unsorted bulk tissue. Turning to this clonotype: A much bigger clone sits one base away, suggesting this may be a read error.

This CDR3 comprises 15 residues. Per the germline V gene, CDR1 is SGHTA and CDR2 is FQGTGA. The chain carries TRBV7-3 and TRBJ2-2; D not resolved. The sample taken for sequencing was liver tumor tissue from sampling region 3. Subset meaning: tumor region T3, left-lateral pole. The TCR sequence derives from a man in his forties with primary liver carcinoma and hepatitis B virus infection. The CDR3 region is CASILSPANTGELFF. Written as DNA, the CDR3 is TGTGCCAGCATCTTAAGTCCGGCTAACACCGGGGAGCTGTTTTTT.